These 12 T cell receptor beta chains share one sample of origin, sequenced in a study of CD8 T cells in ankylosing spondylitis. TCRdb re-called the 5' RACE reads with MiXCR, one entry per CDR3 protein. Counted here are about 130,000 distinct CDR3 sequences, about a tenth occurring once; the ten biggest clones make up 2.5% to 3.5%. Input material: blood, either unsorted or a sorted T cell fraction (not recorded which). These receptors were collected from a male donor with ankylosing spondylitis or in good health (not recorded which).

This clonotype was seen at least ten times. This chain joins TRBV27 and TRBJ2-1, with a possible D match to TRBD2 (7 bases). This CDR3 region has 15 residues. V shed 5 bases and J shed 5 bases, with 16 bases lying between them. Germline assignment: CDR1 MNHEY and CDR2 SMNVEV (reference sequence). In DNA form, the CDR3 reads TGTGCCAGCAGTGGATGGGGGGGCTCTGACAATGAGCAGTTCTTC. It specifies CASSGWGGSDNEQFF.

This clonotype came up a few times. Here the CDR3 reads CASTVLGTPARDTQYF. DNA of the CDR3: TGTGCCAGCACAGTCCTTGGGACTCCCGCGCGGGATACGCAGTATTTT. The chain recombines TRBV21-1 with TRBJ2-3; TRBD2, as called in the table, went unchecked against the DNA. TRBV21-1 is labeled a pseudogene. The CDR3 is 16 amino acids.

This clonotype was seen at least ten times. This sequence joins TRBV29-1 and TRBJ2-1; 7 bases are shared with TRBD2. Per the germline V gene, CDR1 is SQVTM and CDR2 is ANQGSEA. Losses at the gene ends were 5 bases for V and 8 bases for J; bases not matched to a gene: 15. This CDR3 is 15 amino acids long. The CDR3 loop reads CSVQGLPNRFDEQFF. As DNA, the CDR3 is TGCAGCGTTCAGGGACTACCCAATCGGTTCGATGAGCAGTTCTTC.

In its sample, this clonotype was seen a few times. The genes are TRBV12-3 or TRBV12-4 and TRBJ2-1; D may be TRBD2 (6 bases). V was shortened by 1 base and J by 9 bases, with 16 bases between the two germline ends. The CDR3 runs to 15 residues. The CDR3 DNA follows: TGTGCCAGCAGTTTAGTGACTAGTGCCCTCGGTGAGCAGTTCTTC. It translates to CASSLVTSALGEQFF.

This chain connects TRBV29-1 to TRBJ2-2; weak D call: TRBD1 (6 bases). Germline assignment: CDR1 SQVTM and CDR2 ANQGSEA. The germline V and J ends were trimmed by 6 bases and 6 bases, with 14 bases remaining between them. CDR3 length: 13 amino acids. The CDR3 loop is CSVSRQVSGELFF. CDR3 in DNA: TGCAGCGTCTCCCGACAGGTCTCCGGGGAGCTGTTTTTT.

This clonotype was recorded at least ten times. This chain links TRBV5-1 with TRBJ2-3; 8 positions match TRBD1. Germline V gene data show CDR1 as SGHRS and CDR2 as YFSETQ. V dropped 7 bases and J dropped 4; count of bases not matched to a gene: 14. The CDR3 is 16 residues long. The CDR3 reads CASGLMGTGGADTQYF. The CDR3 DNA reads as TGCGCCAGCGGTCTTATGGGGACAGGAGGCGCAGATACGCAGTATTTT.

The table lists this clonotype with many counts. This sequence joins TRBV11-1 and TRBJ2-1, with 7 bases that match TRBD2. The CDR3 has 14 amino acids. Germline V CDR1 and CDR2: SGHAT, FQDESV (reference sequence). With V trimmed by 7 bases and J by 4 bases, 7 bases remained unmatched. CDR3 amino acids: CASNPGGSYNEQFF. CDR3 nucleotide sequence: TGTGCCAGCAACCCGGGAGGATCTTACAATGAGCAGTTCTTC.

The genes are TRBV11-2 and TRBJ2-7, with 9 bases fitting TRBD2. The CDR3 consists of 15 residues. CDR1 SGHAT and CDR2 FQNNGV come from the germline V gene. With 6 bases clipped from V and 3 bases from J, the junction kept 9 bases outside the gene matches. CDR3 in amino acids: CASRNRAGGVYEQYF. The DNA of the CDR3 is TGTGCCAGCAGAAACCGAGCGGGAGGAGTCTACGAGCAGTACTTC.

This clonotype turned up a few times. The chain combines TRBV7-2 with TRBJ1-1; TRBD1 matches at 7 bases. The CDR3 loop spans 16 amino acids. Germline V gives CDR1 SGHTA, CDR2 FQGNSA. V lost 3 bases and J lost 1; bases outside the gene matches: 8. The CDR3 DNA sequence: TGTGCCAGCAGCTTTATGAGTAGGGGGCAGAACACTGAAGCTTTCTTT. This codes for CASSFMSRGQNTEAFF.

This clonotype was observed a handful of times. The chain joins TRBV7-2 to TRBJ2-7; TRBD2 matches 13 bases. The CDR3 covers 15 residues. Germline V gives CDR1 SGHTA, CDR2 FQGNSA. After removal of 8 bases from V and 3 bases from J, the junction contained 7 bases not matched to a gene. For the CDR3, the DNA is TGTGCCAGCGTACGGACTAGCGGGAGTAGCTACGAGCAGTACTTC. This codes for CASVRTSGSSYEQYF. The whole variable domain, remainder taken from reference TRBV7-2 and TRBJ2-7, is GAGVSQSPSNKVTEKGKDVELRCDPISGHTALYWYRQSLGQGLEFLIYFQGNSAPDKSGLPSDRFSAERTGGSVSTLTIQRTQQEDSAVYLCASVRTSGSSYEQYFGPGTRLTVT.

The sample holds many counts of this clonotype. CDR3 sequence reads: CASSSSGLAGGDTQYF. CDR3 DNA: TGCGCCAGCAGTTCCTCAGGACTAGCGGGAGGGGATACGCAGTATTTT. The chain uses TRBV5-1 and TRBJ2-3; 15 nucleotides match TRBD2. Germline values: CDR1 SGHRS, CDR2 YFSETQ. The CDR3 totals 16 residues. Trimming cost V 5 bases and J 6 bases; bases outside gene matches: 7.

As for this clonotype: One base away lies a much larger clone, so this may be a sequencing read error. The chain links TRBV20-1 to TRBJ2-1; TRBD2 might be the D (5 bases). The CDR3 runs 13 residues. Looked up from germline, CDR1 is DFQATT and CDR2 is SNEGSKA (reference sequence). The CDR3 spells CRVPSSQNNDQFF. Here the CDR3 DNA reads TGCAGAGTCCCTAGCTCCCAAAACAATGACCAGTTCTTC.